Given below is one T cell receptor (beta chain) in context. As yet, its antigen is unknown. This record belongs to a study of T cell responses to AZD1222 COVID-19 vaccine. General study findings and limits: Donors in the cohort were predominantly white British and more often female, and clonal diversity was possibly underestimated. Unmutated variant regions reportedly attract nearly half of all spike-specific TCRs.

Germline CDR1 is LGHNA and CDR2 is YNFKEQ. This CDR3 region has 14 residues. Trimming stripped 0 bases from V and 1 base from J, with 7 bases between. Libraries were prepared by immunoSEQ multiplex PCR; TCRdb keeps only in-frame clonotypes and omits some of them. The table records about 130,000 clones, approximately 85% of them present only once. This chain connects TRBV4-2 to TRBJ2-7; D remains ambiguous. This clonotype was obtained from an adult in good health. Sequencing was performed on peripheral blood, taken on day 0 of AZD1222 vaccination. CDR3 amino acids: CASSQDADSYEQYF. CDR3 DNA: TGTGCCAGCAGCCAAGATGCGGATTCCTACGAGCAGTACTTC.